This is a list of T cell receptor beta chains from one sample in a study of Ad26.COV2.S vaccination and SARS-CoV-2 variants. Generated by immunoSEQ multiplex PCR, the TCRdb table keeps only in-frame clones and is missing some. The repertoire has 380,000 or so clones, about 80% of them found once; the top ten carry approximately 7.8%. The material sequenced was peripheral blood, taken in a trial of Ad26.COV2.S vaccine versus placebo. The receptors come from a person between 18 and 65 years old who received the Ad26.COV2.S COVID-19 vaccine or a placebo. Each CDR3 is given with its conserved first and last residue. D genes are given only for firm matches. A clone size is listed for some rows: how often the clone was seen (once, few, many), or a class if it is expanded.

CASRLGGTGLNEQFF	TGTGCCAGCAGACTAGGGGGGACAGGGCTCAATGAGCAGTTCTTC	TRBJ2-1	TRBD1	TRBV6-5	-
CSASGTASYNEQFF	TGCAGTGCTAGTGGGACAGCGTCTTACAATGAGCAGTTCTTC	TRBJ2-1	TRBD1	TRBV20-1	-
CATGTDLGTQYF	TGTGCCACCGGGACAGACTTGGGGACCCAGTACTTC	TRBJ2-5	TRBD1	TRBV24-1	few
CASSQLGARYNEQFF	TGTGCCAGCAGCCAGCTAGGGGCACGCTACAATGAGCAGTTCTTC	TRBJ2-1	-	TRBV6-1	-
CASSYQGDTEAFF	TGTGCCAGCAGTTACCAGGGGGACACTGAAGCTTTCTTT	TRBJ1-1	TRBD1	TRBV6-5	few
CASSSRDRVSSGANVLTF	TGTGCCAGCAGCTCTCGGGACAGGGTATCTTCTGGGGCCAACGTCCTGACTTTC	TRBJ2-6	TRBD1	TRBV7-9	-
CASSIGSSPLHF	TGTGCCAGTAGTATAGGGTCTTCACCCCTCCACTTT	TRBJ1-6	-	TRBV19	-
CSAGDTRNQYF	TGCAGTGCTGGGGACACTAGGAACCAGTACTTC	TRBJ2-5	-	TRBV20-1	-
CASSAAGGTGELFF	TGTGCCAGCAGCGCCGCAGGGGGCACCGGGGAGCTGTTTTTT	TRBJ2-2	TRBD1	TRBV5-5	once
CASGGSRGVRSPLHF	TGTGCCAGCGGCGGATCTCGGGGCGTACGGTCACCCCTCCACTTT	TRBJ1-6	-	TRBV7-9	-
CASSQTGGDYEQYF	TGTGCCAGCAGTCAGACGGGAGGGGACTACGAGCAGTACTTC	TRBJ2-7	TRBD2	TRBV27	-
CATSSQTSPLHF	TGTGCCACCAGCAGTCAAACTTCACCCCTCCACTTT	TRBJ1-6	-	TRBV15	-
CASSPNGEQPQHF	TGTGCCAGCAGCCCAAACGGGGAACAGCCCCAGCATTTT	TRBJ1-5	-	TRBV11-2	few
CSVGMVYEQYF	TGCAGCGTGGGAATGGTGTACGAGCAGTACTTC	TRBJ2-7	-	TRBV29-1	few
CASRNGQEYGYTF	TGTGCCAGTAGGAACGGACAGGAGTATGGCTACACCTTC	TRBJ1-2	TRBD1	TRBV19	few
CASSGRGTRLYHEQYF	TGCGCCAGCAGTGGTCGCGGGACTAGGCTCTACCACGAGCAGTACTTC	TRBJ2-7	TRBD2	TRBV10-2	-
CASCPQGAITEAFF	TGTGCCAGCTGCCCACAGGGGGCCATCACTGAAGCTTTCTTT	TRBJ1-1	TRBD1	TRBV2	-
CASSMRGDRGNTEAFF	TGTGCCAGCAGTATGAGGGGGGACAGGGGTAACACTGAAGCTTTCTTT	TRBJ1-1	TRBD1	TRBV27	-
CASSSLGGGLDEQYF	TGTGCCAGCAGCTCTCTGGGGGGCGGGCTCGACGAGCAGTACTTC	TRBJ2-7	-	TRBV9	-
CASSPSGTGLAGANVLTF	TGCGCCAGCAGCCCCTCCGGGACAGGGTTAGCTGGGGCCAACGTCCTGACTTTC	TRBJ2-6	TRBD1	TRBV4-1	-
CASGGQGRETQYF	TGTGCCAGCGGTGGACAGGGACGGGAGACCCAGTACTTC	TRBJ2-5	TRBD1	TRBV2	-
CASSRRRGSTDTQYF	TGTGCCAGCAGCCGCCGAAGGGGGAGCACAGATACGCAGTATTTT	TRBJ2-3	-	TRBV5-4	once
CASSVYRVEGNSPLHF	TGTGCCAGCAGTGTATACAGGGTGGAGGGAAATTCACCCCTCCACTTT	TRBJ1-6	-	TRBV27	-
CSAGRQNIQYF	TGCAGTGCTGGACGGCAAAACATTCAGTACTTC	TRBJ2-4	-	TRBV20-1	-
CASSRERGDTEAFF	TGTGCCAGCAGCCGAGAACGGGGGGACACTGAAGCTTTCTTT	TRBJ1-1	-	TRBV11-3	-
CASSLGAQKETQYF	TGTGCCAGCAGCTTAGGCGCACAGAAAGAGACCCAGTACTTC	TRBJ2-5	-	TRBV11-3	-
CASSSLAGTSTDTQYF	TGCGCCAGCAGCTCCTTAGCGGGGACTAGCACAGATACGCAGTATTTT	TRBJ2-3	TRBD2	TRBV5-1	-
CASRLKYPQRSGGNQPQHF	TGTGCAAGTCGCCTAAAATATCCTCAGCGGTCAGGAGGCAATCAGCCCCAGCATTTT	TRBJ1-5	-	TRBV12-2	few
CASSPRQGLNTEAFF	TGTGCCAGCAGCCCGCGACAGGGCCTGAACACTGAAGCTTTCTTT	TRBJ1-1	TRBD1	TRBV7-2	-
CASSISGPPADTQYF	TGTGCCAGTAGTATATCGGGTCCCCCAGCAGATACGCAGTATTTT	TRBJ2-3	-	TRBV19	few
CASSRRAGGVDTQYF	TGTGCCAGCAGCCGAAGAGCGGGAGGGGTAGATACGCAGTATTTT	TRBJ2-3	TRBD2	TRBV3-1/TRBV3-2	-
CASSGTWTGNTIYF	TGTGCCAGCAGTGGAACCTGGACTGGAAACACCATATATTTT	TRBJ1-3	-	TRBV2	-
CASRTGDYEQYF	TGTGCCAGCAGGACAGGGGACTACGAGCAGTACTTC	TRBJ2-7	TRBD1	TRBV11-2	-
CASSLQDIYEQYF	TGTGCCAGCAGCTTGCAGGATATCTACGAGCAGTACTTC	TRBJ2-7	-	TRBV5-5	-
CASSKDRGRLELSNQPQHF	TGTGCCAGCAGCAAAGACCGGGGCAGGCTCGAGCTTAGCAATCAGCCCCAGCATTTT	TRBJ1-5	-	TRBV21-1	-
CASKEGSTEAFF	TGTGCCTCGAAGGAGGGAAGTACTGAAGCTTTCTTT	TRBJ1-1	-	TRBV12-3/TRBV12-4	once
CASSSGALHTGELFF	TGTGCCAGCAGTTCTGGGGCCCTACACACCGGGGAGCTGTTTTTT	TRBJ2-2	-	TRBV6-6	-
CASSIRGAPYEQYF	TGTGCCAGCAGTATCCGGGGGGCCCCCTACGAGCAGTACTTC	TRBJ2-7	-	TRBV27	-
CAWKLTGGPYGYTF	TGTGCCTGGAAGCTTACAGGGGGCCCCTATGGCTACACCTTC	TRBJ1-2	TRBD1	TRBV30	-
CASRLTDTQYF	TGTGCCAGCAGGCTCACAGATACGCAGTATTTT	TRBJ2-3	-	TRBV5-4	-
CASSHESSYNSPLHF	TGTGCCAGCTCACACGAGAGCTCCTATAATTCACCCCTCCACTTT	TRBJ1-6	-	TRBV18	once
CASSVGLAGGLSTDTQYF	TGTGCCAGCAGCGTAGGACTAGCGGGGGGACTAAGCACAGATACGCAGTATTTT	TRBJ2-3	TRBD2	TRBV9	-
CSVEQNYGYTF	TGCAGCGTTGAACAGAACTATGGCTACACCTTC	TRBJ1-2	-	TRBV29-1	-
CASSDSYGGGDTQYF	TGTGCCAGCAGTGACTCATACGGGGGAGGAGATACGCAGTATTTT	TRBJ2-3	-	TRBV6-4	-
CASSFRGTPASGNTIYF	TGTGCCAGCAGCTTTCGCGGGACGCCTGCCTCTGGAAACACCATATATTTT	TRBJ1-3	-	TRBV7-2	-
CASSVGGKDTGELFF	TGTGCCAGCAGCGTAGGCGGGAAGGACACCGGGGAGCTGTTTTTT	TRBJ2-2	-	TRBV9	-
CASSYLPFRMNTEAFF	TGTGCCAGCAGTTATCTACCTTTCCGCATGAACACTGAAGCTTTCTTT	TRBJ1-1	-	TRBV6-5	-
CASSLALRGLAGENEQFF	TGCGCCAGCAGCTTGGCTCTAAGGGGGCTAGCGGGAGAAAATGAGCAGTTCTTC	TRBJ2-1	TRBD2	TRBV5-1	-
CASSLDTGLRQETQYF	TGTGCCAGCAGCTTAGATACAGGTTTGAGGCAAGAGACCCAGTACTTC	TRBJ2-5	-	TRBV11-3	-
CASSQGRLEAFF	TGTGCCAGCAGCCAAGGCCGGCTTGAAGCTTTCTTT	TRBJ1-1	-	TRBV3-1/TRBV3-2	-
CASSQGGSGQSEQFF	TGCGCCAGCAGTCAGGGTGGGTCAGGGCAAAGTGAGCAGTTCTTC	TRBJ2-1	-	TRBV23-1	-
CASSQRTTEGYTF	TGCGCCAGCAGCCAACGGACAACGGAAGGCTACACCTTC	TRBJ1-2	-	TRBV4-1	-
CASSLGVGITDTQYF	TGTGCCAGCAGCTTGGGGGTGGGGATCACAGATACGCAGTATTTT	TRBJ2-3	-	TRBV5-6	-
CASSQEVEVSYEQYF	TGTGCCAGCAGCCAAGAAGTGGAGGTCTCCTACGAGCAGTACTTC	TRBJ2-7	-	TRBV3-1/TRBV3-2	-
CATSDRTANYGYTF	TGTGCCACCAGTGACCGGACAGCAAACTATGGCTACACCTTC	TRBJ1-2	-	TRBV24-1	-
CATSRTRGDSTDTQYF	TGTGCCACCAGCAGAACGCGCGGGGATAGCACAGATACGCAGTATTTT	TRBJ2-3	-	TRBV15	-
CASSIMASVGAFF	TGTGCCAGTAGTATAATGGCGAGCGTGGGTGCTTTCTTT	TRBJ1-1	-	TRBV19	-